This T cell receptor beta chain derives from a study of CD4+ T cells in melanoma. The germline gives CDR1 KGHSH, CDR2 LQKENI. V was clipped by 3 bases and J by 8 bases, with 25 bases between them. The CDR3 totals 17 residues. The assay was immunoSEQ multiplex PCR, and TCRdb's table has in-frame clones only and misses some. The table has around 100,000 clones, about 92% seen once. The sample consisted of peripheral blood. This TCR was sampled from a human donor with melanoma. The V and J genes are TRBV18 and TRBJ1-2; D possibly corresponds to TRBD1 (6 bases). CDR3 coding DNA: TGTGCCAGCTCACCCCGCCTCCAAATTCGGGGGGCGGGCGGCTACACCTTC. Translated: CASSPRLQIRGAGGYTF.